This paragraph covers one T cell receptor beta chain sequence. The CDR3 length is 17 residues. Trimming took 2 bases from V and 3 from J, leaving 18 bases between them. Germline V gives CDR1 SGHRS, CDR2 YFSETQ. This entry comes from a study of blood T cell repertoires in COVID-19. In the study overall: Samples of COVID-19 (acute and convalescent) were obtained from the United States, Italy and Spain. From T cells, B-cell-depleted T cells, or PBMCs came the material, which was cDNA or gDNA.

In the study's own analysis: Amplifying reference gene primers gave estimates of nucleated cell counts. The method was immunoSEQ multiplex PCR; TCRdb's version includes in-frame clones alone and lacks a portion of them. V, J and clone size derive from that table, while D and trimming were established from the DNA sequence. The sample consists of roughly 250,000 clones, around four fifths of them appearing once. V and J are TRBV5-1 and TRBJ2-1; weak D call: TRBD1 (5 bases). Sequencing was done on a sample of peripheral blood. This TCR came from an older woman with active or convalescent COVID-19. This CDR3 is CASSFLPAAGIYNEQFF. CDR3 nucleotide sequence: TGCGCCAGCAGCTTTCTTCCGGCGGCAGGGATCTACAATGAGCAGTTCTTC.